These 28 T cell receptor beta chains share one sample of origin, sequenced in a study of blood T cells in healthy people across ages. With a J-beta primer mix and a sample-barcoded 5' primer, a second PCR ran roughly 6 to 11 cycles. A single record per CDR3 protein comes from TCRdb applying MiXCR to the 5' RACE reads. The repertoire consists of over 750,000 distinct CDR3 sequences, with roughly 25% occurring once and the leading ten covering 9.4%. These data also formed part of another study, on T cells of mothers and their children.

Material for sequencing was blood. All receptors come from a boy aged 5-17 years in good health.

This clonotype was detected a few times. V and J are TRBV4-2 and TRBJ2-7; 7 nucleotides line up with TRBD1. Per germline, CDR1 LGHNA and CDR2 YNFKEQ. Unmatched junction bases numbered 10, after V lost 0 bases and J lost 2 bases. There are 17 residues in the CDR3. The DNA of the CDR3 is TGTGCCAGCAGCCAAGATCGTGGTAAGGGACAGACCTACGAGCAGTACTTC. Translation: CASSQDRGKGQTYEQYF.

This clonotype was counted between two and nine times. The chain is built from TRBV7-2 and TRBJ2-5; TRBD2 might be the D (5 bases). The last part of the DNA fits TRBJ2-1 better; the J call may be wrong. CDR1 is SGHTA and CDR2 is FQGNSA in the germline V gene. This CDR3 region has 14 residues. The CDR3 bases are TGTGCCAGCAGCTTAGCGCTGAGGCGGGATGAGCAGTTCTTC. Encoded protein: CASSLALRRDEQFF.

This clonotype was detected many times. CDR3 DNA sequence: TGTGCCAGCAGCCCCAACAGGGACGAGCAGTACTTC. It translates to CASSPNRDEQYF. The chain links TRBV6-5 to TRBJ2-7, with a weak D call TRBD1 (6 bases). V lost 6 bases, J lost 5 bases, and 11 bases lay in between. CDR3 length: 12 amino acids. Per germline, CDR1 MNHEY and CDR2 SVGAGI.

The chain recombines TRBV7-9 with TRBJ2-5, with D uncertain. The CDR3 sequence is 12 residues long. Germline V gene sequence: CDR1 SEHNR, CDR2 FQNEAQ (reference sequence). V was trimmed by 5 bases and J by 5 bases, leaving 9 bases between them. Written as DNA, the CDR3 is TGTGCCAGCAGCGCCCTACTGGAGACCCAGTACTTC. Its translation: CASSALLETQYF.

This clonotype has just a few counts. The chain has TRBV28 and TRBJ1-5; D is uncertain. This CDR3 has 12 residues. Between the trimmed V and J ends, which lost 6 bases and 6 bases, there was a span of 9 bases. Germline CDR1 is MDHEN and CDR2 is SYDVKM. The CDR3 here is CASSRQAQPQHF. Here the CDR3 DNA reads TGTGCCAGCAGCCGCCAAGCTCAGCCCCAGCATTTT.

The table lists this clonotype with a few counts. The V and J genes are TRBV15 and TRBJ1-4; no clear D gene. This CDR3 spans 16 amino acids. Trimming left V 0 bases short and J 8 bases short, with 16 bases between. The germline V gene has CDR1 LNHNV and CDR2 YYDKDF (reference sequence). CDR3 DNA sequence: TGTGCCACCAGCAGAGATCTAGCGGGGTTGTGGGAAAAACTGTTTTTT. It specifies CATSRDLAGLWEKLFF.

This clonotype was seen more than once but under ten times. The DNA for the CDR3 is TGTGCCAGCAGCCAGCGGGGGGGCCTCATCGAGACCCAGTACTTC. Encoded protein: CASSQRGGLIETQYF. V usage is TRBV11-3 and J usage is TRBJ2-5, with 10 bases matching TRBD2. CDR1 and CDR2 from the germline V gene are SGHNT and YENEEA. This CDR3 has 15 residues. V lost 5 bases and J lost 5; bases outside the gene matches: 8.

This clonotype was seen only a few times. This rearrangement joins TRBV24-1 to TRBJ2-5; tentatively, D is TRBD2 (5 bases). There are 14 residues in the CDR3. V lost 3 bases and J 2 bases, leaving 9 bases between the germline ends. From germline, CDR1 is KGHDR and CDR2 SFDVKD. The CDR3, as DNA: TGTGCCACCAGTGATACGGACTTACAAGAGACCCAGTACTTC. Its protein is CATSDTDLQETQYF.

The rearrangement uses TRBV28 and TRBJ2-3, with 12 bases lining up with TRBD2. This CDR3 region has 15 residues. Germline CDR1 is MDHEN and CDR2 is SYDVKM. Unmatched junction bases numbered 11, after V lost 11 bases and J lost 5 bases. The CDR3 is CAHQGGLAGKDTQYF. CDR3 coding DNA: TGTGCCCATCAAGGAGGACTAGCGGGAAAAGATACGCAGTATTTT.

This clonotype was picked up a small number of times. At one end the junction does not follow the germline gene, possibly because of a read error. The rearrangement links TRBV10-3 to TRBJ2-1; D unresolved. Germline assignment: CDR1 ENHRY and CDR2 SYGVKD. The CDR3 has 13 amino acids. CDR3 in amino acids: CAITESSYNEQFF. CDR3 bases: TGTGCCATCACTGAGAGCTCCTACAATGAGCAGTTCTTC.

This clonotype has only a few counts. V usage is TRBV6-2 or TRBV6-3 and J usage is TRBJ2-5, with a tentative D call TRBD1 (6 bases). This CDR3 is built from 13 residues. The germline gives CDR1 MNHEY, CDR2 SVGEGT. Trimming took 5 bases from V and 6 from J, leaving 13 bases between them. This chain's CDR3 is CASSRQAEKTQYF. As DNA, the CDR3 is TGTGCCAGCAGTCGACAGGCCGAGAAGACCCAGTACTTC.

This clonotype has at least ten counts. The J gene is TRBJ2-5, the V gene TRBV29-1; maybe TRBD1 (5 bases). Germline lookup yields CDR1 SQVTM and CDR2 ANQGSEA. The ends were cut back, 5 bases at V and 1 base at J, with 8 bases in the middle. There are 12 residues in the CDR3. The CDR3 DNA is TGCAGCGTTTCTGACAGCCAAGAGACCCAGTACTTC. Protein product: CSVSDSQETQYF.

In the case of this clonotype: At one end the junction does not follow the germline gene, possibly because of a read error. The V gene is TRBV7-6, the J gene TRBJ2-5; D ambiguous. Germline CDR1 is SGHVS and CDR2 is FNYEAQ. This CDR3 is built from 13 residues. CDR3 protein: CASSFNVQETQYF. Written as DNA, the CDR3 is TGCGCCAGCAGCTTCAACGTGCAAGAGACCCAGTACTTC.

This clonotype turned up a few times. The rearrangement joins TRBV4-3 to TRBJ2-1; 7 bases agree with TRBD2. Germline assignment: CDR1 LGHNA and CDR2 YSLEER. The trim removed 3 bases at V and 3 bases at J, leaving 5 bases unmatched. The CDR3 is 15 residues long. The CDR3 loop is CASSHTTSSYNEQFF. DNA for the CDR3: TGCGCCAGCAGCCATACGACTAGCAGCTACAATGAGCAGTTCTTC.

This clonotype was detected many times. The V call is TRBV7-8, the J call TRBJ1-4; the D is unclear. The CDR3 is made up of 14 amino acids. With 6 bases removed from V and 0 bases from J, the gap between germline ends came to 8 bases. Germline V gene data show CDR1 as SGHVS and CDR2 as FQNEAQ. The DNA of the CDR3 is TGTGCCAGCAGTCGATTCTCAACTAATGAAAAACTGTTTTTT. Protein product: CASSRFSTNEKLFF.

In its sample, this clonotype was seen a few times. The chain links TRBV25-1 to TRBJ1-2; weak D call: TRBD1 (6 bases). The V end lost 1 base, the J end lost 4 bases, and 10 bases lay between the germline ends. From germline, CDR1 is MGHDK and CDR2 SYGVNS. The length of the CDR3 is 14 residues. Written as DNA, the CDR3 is TGTGCCAGCAGTGAATCAGGGGATGTCTATGGCTACACCTTC. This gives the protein CASSESGDVYGYTF.

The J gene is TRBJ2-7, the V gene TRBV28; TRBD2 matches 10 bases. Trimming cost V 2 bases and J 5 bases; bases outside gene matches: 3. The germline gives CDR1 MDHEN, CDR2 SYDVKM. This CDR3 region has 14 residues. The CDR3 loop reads CASSLTLAGNEQYF. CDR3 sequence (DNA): TGTGCCAGCAGTTTAACACTAGCGGGAAACGAGCAGTACTTC.

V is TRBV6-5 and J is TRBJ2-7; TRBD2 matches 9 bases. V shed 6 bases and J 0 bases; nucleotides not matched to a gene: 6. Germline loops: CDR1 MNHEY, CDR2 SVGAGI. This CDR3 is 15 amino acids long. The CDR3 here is CASRTLAGHSYEQYF. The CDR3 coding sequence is TGTGCCAGCAGGACCCTAGCGGGACACTCCTACGAGCAGTACTTC.

CDR3 sequence: CASSPAGGNQPQHF. The CDR3 region has the DNA TGCGCCAGCAGCCCGGCCGGGGGGAATCAGCCCCAGCATTTT. The V call is TRBV5-1, the J call TRBJ1-5, with a possible D match to TRBD1 (5 bases). Germline-derived CDR1 and CDR2 are SGHRS and YFSETQ. CDR3 length equals 14 residues. The ends were cut back, 4 bases at V and 4 bases at J, with 12 bases in the middle.

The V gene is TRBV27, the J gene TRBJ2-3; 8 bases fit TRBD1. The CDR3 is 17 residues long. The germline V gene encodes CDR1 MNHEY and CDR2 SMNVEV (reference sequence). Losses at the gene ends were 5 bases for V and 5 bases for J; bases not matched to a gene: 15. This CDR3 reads CASSPTSGTGFIDTQYF. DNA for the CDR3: TGTGCCAGCAGTCCAACCTCCGGGACAGGTTTTATAGATACGCAGTATTTT.

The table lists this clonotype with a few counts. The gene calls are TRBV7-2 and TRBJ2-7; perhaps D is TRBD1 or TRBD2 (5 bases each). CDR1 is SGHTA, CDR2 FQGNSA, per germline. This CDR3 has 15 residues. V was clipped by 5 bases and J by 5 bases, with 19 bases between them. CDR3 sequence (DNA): TGTGCCAGCAGCCCGGGGTGGGGCGCGAAAGACGAGCAGTACTTC. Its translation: CASSPGWGAKDEQYF. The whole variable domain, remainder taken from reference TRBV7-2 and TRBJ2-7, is GAGVSQSPSNKVTEKGKDVELRCDPISGHTALYWYRQSLGQGLEFLIYFQGNSAPDKSGLPSDRFSAERTGGSVSTLTIQRTQQEDSAVYLCASSPGWGAKDEQYFGPGTRLTVT.

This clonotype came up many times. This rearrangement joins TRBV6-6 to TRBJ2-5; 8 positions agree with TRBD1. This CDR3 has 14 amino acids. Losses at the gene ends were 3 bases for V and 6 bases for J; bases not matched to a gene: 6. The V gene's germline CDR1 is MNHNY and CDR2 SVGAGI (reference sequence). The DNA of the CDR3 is TGTGCCAGCAGTTATCGACAGGGGATGCAGACCCAGTACTTC. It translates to CASSYRQGMQTQYF.

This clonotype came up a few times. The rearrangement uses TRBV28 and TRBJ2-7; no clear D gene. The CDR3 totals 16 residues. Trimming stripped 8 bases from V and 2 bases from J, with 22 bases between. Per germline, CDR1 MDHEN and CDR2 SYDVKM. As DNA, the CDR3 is TGTGCCAGCGTAGGGCGTCCGGCATTATTCCCCTACGAGCAGTACTTC. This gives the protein CASVGRPALFPYEQYF.

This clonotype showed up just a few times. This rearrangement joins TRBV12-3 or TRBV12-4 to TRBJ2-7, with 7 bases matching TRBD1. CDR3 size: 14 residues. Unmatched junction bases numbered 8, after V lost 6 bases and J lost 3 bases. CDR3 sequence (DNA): TGTGCCAGCAGGGGAACGGGACAGAACTACGAGCAGTACTTC. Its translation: CASRGTGQNYEQYF.

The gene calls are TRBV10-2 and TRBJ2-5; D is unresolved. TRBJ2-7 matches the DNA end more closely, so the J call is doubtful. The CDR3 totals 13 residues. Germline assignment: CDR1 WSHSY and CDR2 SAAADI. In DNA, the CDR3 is TGCGCCAGCAGAGGGATAACCTCCTACGAGCAGTACTTC. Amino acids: CASRGITSYEQYF.

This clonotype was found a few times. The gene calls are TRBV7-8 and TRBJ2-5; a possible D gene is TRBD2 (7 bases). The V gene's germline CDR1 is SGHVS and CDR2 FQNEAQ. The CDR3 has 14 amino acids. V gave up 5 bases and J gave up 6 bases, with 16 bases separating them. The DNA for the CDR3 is TGTGCCAGCAGCCCGTCGGGGGGCGGAAAGACCCAGTACTTC. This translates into CASSPSGGGKTQYF.

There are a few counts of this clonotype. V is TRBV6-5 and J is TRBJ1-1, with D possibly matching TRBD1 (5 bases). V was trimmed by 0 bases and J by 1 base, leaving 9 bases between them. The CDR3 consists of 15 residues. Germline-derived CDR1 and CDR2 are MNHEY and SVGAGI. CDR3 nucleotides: TGTGCCAGCAGTTACTCCGGTGGGGGGAACACTGAAGCTTTCTTT. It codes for CASSYSGGGNTEAFF.

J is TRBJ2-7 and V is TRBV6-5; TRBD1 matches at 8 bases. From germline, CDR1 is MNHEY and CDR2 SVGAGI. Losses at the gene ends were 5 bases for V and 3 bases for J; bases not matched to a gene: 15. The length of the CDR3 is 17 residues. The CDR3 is CASSTDGPGGSGYEQYF. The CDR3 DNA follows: TGTGCCAGCAGTACCGATGGCCCAGGGGGCTCCGGCTACGAGCAGTACTTC.